The entry below gives a single T cell receptor (beta chain) sequence along with its context. Its specificity is unknown. The CDR3 is made up of 14 amino acids. CDR1 is LNHDA, CDR2 SQIVND, per germline (reference sequence). Trimming at V came to 8 bases and at J to 0 bases, leaving 5 bases not matched to a gene. As part of library construction, unique molecular identifiers were attached to individual cDNA molecules. TCRdb re-called the 5' RACE reads with MiXCR, one entry per CDR3 protein. The data hold some 30,000 distinct CDR3 sequences, with roughly 6.6% observed a single time. These data are taken from a study of early T cells in non-severe SARS-CoV-2 infection. Regarding the study as a whole: Missing private and CD4 specificities, VDJdb matching favored anti-spike CD8 responses.

This receptor was taken from an adult who was a healthcare worker with PCR-confirmed SARS-CoV-2 infection or an uninfected control (not recorded which). The sequenced sample was whole blood. The genes are TRBV19 and TRBJ1-1; 8 bases fit TRBD1. The CDR3 reads CASGDRTMNTEAFF. The CDR3 DNA follows: TGTGCCAGTGGGGACAGGACCATGAACACTGAAGCTTTCTTT.